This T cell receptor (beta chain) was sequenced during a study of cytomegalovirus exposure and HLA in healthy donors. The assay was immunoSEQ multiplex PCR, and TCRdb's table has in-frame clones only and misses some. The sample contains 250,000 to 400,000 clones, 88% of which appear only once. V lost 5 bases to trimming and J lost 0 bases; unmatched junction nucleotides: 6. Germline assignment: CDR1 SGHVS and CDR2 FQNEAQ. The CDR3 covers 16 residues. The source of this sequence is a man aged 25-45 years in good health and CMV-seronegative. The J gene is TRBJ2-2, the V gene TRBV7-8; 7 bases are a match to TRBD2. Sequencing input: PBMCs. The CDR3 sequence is CASSTSGTTNTGELFF. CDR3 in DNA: TGTGCCAGCAGCACTTCCGGGACTACGAACACCGGGGAGCTGTTTTTT.